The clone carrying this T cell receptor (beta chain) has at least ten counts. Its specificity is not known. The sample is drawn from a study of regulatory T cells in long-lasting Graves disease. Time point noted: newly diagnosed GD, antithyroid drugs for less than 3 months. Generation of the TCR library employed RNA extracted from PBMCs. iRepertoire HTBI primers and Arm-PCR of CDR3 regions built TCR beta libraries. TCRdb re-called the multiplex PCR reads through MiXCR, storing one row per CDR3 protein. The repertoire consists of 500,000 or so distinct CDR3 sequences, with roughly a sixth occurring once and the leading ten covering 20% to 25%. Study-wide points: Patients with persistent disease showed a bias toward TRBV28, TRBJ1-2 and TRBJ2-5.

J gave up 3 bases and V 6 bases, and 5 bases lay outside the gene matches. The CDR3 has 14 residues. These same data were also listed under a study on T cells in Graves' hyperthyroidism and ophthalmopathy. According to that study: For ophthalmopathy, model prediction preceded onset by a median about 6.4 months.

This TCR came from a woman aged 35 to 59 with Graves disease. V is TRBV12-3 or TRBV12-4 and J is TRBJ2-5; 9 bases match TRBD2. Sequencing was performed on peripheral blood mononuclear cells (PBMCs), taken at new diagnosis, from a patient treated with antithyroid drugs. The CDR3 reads CASSLGLAKETQYF. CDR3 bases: TGTGCCAGCAGCCTGGGACTAGCCAAAGAGACCCAGTACTTC.